One T cell receptor (beta chain) is described in this entry. Its matching antigen is unknown. This sample also contains other DNA sequences that code for the same CDR3. This entry comes from a study of beta chain features in type 1 diabetes. The study's findings and limits: TCRB CDR3s were moderately but significantly shorter in Type 1 diabetes patients in all four CD4+ subsets.

The CDR3 covers 14 residues. Per germline, CDR1 MDHEN and CDR2 SYDVKM. Deletions cut 6 bases from V and 0 bases from J, with 12 bases between. The isolated RNA, all of it, was reverse transcribed, so expressed TCRB transcripts were what got sequenced. Produced via immunoSEQ multiplex PCR; TCRdb's table is partial and in-frame only. The sample has 900,000 or so clones, 15% to 20% seen once. Sequencing input: naive CD4+ T cells from blood. The receptor was isolated from a woman aged 18-35 years in good health. The rearrangement links TRBV28 to TRBJ2-7; possibly TRBD2 for D (6 bases). In DNA form, the CDR3 reads TGTGCCAGCAGACTCGGGGGAAGCTCCTACGAGCAGTACTTC. Encoded protein: CASRLGGSSYEQYF.